This TCR beta chain was identified in a study of cytomegalovirus exposure and HLA in healthy donors. General study points: Earlier results showed most TCR beta V segments being productive about 87% or about 30% of the time. Further analysis was carried out later, and it showed several of the most significant clusters appearing linked to common viral pathogens. Reports state that TCR beta sequences accurately predicted most subjects' HLA-A and HLA-B alleles.

All the people who gave samples were healthy bone marrow donors. PCR amplification relied on 60 Vbeta primers (plus 13 Jbeta primers). Produced via immunoSEQ multiplex PCR; TCRdb's table is partial and in-frame only. This table has roughly 110,000 clones, over 80% appearing once. On this clone itself: What it binds is not known.

The origin of this receptor is a man aged 25-45 years in good health and CMV-seropositive. Sequencing was carried out using PBMCs.

CDR3 nucleotide sequence: TGTGCCAGCTCACCAAGGGGTTTGAACACTGAAGCTTTCTTT. Its translation: CASSPRGLNTEAFF. The chain uses TRBV18 and TRBJ1-1, with TRBD1 as a possible D gene (5 bases). Germline V CDR1 and CDR2: KGHSH, LQKENI. The length of the CDR3 is 14 residues. The V and J ends lost 2 bases and 0 bases respectively, with 7 bases between them.